This TCR beta chain was sequenced during a study of T cells in Graves' hyperthyroidism and ophthalmopathy. Overall study: Before any treatment, at initial diagnosis, peripheral blood was collected.

The J segment lost 4 bases and the V segment lost 5 bases, leaving 9 bases of the junction unmatched. CDR3 size: 17 residues. The germline gives CDR1 KGHDR, CDR2 SFDVKD. Template material for amplifying TCR beta CDR3 regions consisted of RNA transcripts. The HTBI set primed first-round TCR CDR3 RT-PCR. TCRdb reanalysed the multiplex PCR reads using MiXCR and keeps one entry per CDR3 protein. The table has 700,000 to 950,000 distinct CDR3 sequences, under 45% seen once. The specimen was blood. The sequence was collected from a woman aged 40 to 49 with Graves' hyperthyroidism. The gene calls are TRBV24-1 and TRBJ2-2; 10 nucleotides line up with TRBD2. The CDR3 region has the DNA TGTGCCACCAGTGGTGTTAGCGGGGGGCGTAGCACCGGGGAGCTGTTTTTT. Protein: CATSGVSGGRSTGELFF.